This T cell receptor beta chain was retrieved from a study of shared clonotypes between healthy human individuals. Study details: Every donor yielded three CD4 naive, three CD4 memory, two CD8 naive and one CD8 memory plate.

Study observations and caveats: Compared with clonotypes that all four donors shared, non-shared clonotypes had lower generation probabilities.

Profiled with immunoSEQ multiplex PCR; TCRdb holds only in-frame clones, not every one. The sample has millions of clones; more than 80% are singletons. As to this clone: Antigen unknown.

The CDR3 is 18 residues long. Germline values: CDR1 KGHSH, CDR2 LQKENI. The V end lost 4 bases, the J end lost 3 bases, and 24 bases lay between the germline ends. V is TRBV18 and J is TRBJ1-2; a possible D gene is TRBD1 (5 bases). The specimen sequenced was naive CD4+ T cells sorted from blood. Subset described: CD45RA+ positively selected. This receptor was obtained from a man aged 18 to 29 in good health. The CDR3 region is CASSRIFQPGPDDYGYTF. The DNA of the CDR3 is TGTGCCAGCTCACGAATTTTTCAGCCGGGACCCGACGACTATGGCTACACCTTC.